These 22 T cell receptor beta chains were all obtained from the same sample, sequenced in a study of blood T cell repertoires in COVID-19. Clones were sequenced by immunoSEQ multiplex PCR, and TCRdb holds only the in-frame ones, with some missing. Among some 110,000 clones, roughly 80% were seen once, and the ten largest hold 2% to 3%. Sequenced input: peripheral blood. The receptors stem from a man aged 50-60 years with acute or convalescent COVID-19.

The rearrangement joins TRBV7-2 to TRBJ2-3, with TRBD2 identical over 8 bases. The CDR3 spans 14 residues. Germline CDR1 and CDR2: SGHTA and FQGNSA. V shed 3 bases and J 3 bases; nucleotides not matched to a gene: 2. In nucleotides, the CDR3 is TGTGCCAGCAGCTTTGGCGGGGGGACAGATACGCAGTATTTT. Translated, it gives CASSFGGGTDTQYF.

The chain uses TRBV12-3 or TRBV12-4 and TRBJ1-2; D is perhaps TRBD1 (5 bases). The CDR3 sequence is 12 residues long. The V and J ends lost 4 bases and 5 bases respectively, with 8 bases between them. The CDR3 loop reads CASSSRQYGYTF. The CDR3 region has the DNA TGTGCCAGCAGTTCGAGACAGTATGGCTACACCTTC.

This clone appeared a single time. This sequence joins TRBV29-1 and TRBJ1-2; 10 bases line up with TRBD1. Looked up from germline, CDR1 is SQVTM and CDR2 is ANQGSEA. The junction had 3 bases not matched to a gene; V was cut back by 6 bases and J by 2 bases. This CDR3 is built from 13 residues. In DNA, the CDR3 is TGCAGCGTCCGGACAGGGGGAAACTATGGCTACACCTTC. Amino acids: CSVRTGGNYGYTF.

V gene TRBV2 combines with J gene TRBJ2-3; 8 bases match TRBD2. This CDR3 contains 13 residues. Germline-derived CDR1 and CDR2 are SNHLY and FYNNEI. Unmatched junction bases numbered 6, after V lost 8 bases and J lost 5 bases. CDR3 region: CASRGGLVDTQYF. In nucleotides, the CDR3 is TGTGCCAGCCGGGGGGGGCTTGTAGATACGCAGTATTTT.

V and J are TRBV27 and TRBJ2-7; 9 bases match TRBD1. J was trimmed by 3 bases and V by 5 bases; bases with no gene match: 5. This CDR3 has 14 amino acids. Germline loops: CDR1 MNHEY, CDR2 SMNVEV (reference sequence). CDR3 sequence: CASSLGTGIYEQYF. The CDR3 nucleotides are TGTGCCAGCAGTCTCGGGACAGGGATCTACGAGCAGTACTTC.

The chain combines TRBV5-4 with TRBJ2-3, with D perhaps TRBD2 (7 bases). Per germline, CDR1 SGHNT and CDR2 YYREEE (reference sequence). This CDR3 contains 15 residues. Trimming shortened V by 0 bases and J by 7 bases, and 15 bases separated the two germline ends. Written as DNA, the CDR3 is TGTGCCAGCAGCTTGGGAGGGGGGGATCGATATACGCAGTATTTT. This gives the protein CASSLGGGDRYTQYF. Drawing the rest from reference TRBV5-4 and TRBJ2-3, the complete variable domain is ETGVTQSPTHLIKTRGQQVTLRCSSQSGHNTVSWYQQALGQGPQFIFQYYREEENGRGNFPPRFSGLQFPNYSSELNVNALELDDSALYLCASSLGGGDRYTQYFGPGTRLTVL.

V gene TRBV13 combines with J gene TRBJ1-6, with TRBD1 matching 7 bases. Losses at the gene ends were 5 bases for V and 2 bases for J; bases not matched to a gene: 6. Germline V gene lookup returns CDR1 PRHDT and CDR2 FYEKMQ (reference sequence). The CDR3 length is 16 residues. The CDR3: CASSNRGNTYNSPLHF. CDR3 bases: TGTGCCAGCAGCAACAGGGGAAACACCTATAATTCACCCCTCCACTTT.

V gene TRBV19 combines with J gene TRBJ2-2, with 9 bases matching TRBD2. V gave up 7 bases and J gave up 2 bases; unmatched junction bases: 8. Per the germline V gene, CDR1 is LNHDA and CDR2 is SQIVND (reference sequence). The CDR3 totals 16 residues. CDR3 in amino acids: CASTLRLAVNTGELFF. The DNA of the CDR3 is TGTGCCAGTACCCTTAGACTAGCGGTCAACACCGGGGAGCTGTTTTTT.

The rearrangement joins TRBV23-1 to TRBJ2-5; perhaps TRBD1 as D (6 bases). TRBV23-1 falls under the ORF class, with uncertain function. The germline V and J ends were trimmed by 0 bases and 5 bases, with 13 bases remaining between them. The CDR3 totals 15 residues. CDR3 in amino acids: CASSQSRDMLETQYF. CDR3 bases: TGCGCCAGCAGTCAATCCAGGGACATGTTGGAGACCCAGTACTTC.

The chain has TRBV5-1 and TRBJ2-2; 9 nucleotides match TRBD1. The germline CDR1 and CDR2 sequences are SGHRS and YFSETQ. This CDR3 has 14 residues. After removal of 9 bases from V and 5 bases from J, the junction contained 8 bases not matched to a gene. The CDR3 DNA reads TGCGCCACTTCAGCCGGGACAGGGACCGGGGAGCTGTTTTTT. It is translated as CATSAGTGTGELFF.

This sequence joins TRBV6-5 and TRBJ2-3, with 7 bases that match TRBD2. Losses at the gene ends were 2 bases for V and 1 base for J; bases not matched to a gene: 0. Germline CDR1 is MNHEY and CDR2 is SVGAGI. CDR3 length: 14 residues. The CDR3 loop is CASSYGLGTDTQYF. In DNA form, the CDR3 reads TGTGCCAGCAGTTACGGACTAGGCACAGATACGCAGTATTTT.

The J gene is TRBJ2-1, the V gene TRBV7-9; TRBD1 matches at 9 bases. V was clipped by 5 bases and J by 6 bases; unmatched bases: 8. Germline V lookup: CDR1 SEHNR, CDR2 FQNEAQ (reference sequence). This CDR3 region has 15 residues. The CDR3 loop reads CASSRPGQGGNEQFF. The CDR3 DNA reads as TGTGCCAGCAGCCGACCGGGACAGGGTGGCAATGAGCAGTTCTTC.

This chain connects TRBV29-1 to TRBJ2-5; 7 nucleotides agree with TRBD1. The CDR3 runs to 14 residues. From germline, CDR1 is SQVTM and CDR2 ANQGSEA. Trimming at V came to 1 base and at J to 5 bases, leaving 7 bases not matched to a gene. The DNA of the CDR3 is TGCAGCGTTGAAGTACAGGGGAATCCGGAGACCCAGTACTTC. Amino acid sequence: CSVEVQGNPETQYF.

The rearrangement joins TRBV19 to TRBJ2-1, with TRBD2 matching 14 bases. CDR1 is LNHDA and CDR2 is SQIVND in the germline V gene (reference sequence). The junction had 10 bases not matched to a gene; V was cut back by 7 bases and J by 2 bases. The CDR3 has 18 residues. This chain's CDR3 is CASMGLAGVPTAYNEQFF. The CDR3 nucleotides read TGTGCCAGTATGGGACTAGCGGGAGTACCCACAGCCTACAATGAGCAGTTCTTC.

This chain connects TRBV6-5 to TRBJ1-6; D ambiguous. CDR1 and CDR2 from the germline V gene are MNHEY and SVGAGI. The CDR3 consists of 12 residues. Between the trimmed V and J ends, which lost 6 bases and 7 bases, there was a span of 7 bases. CDR3 DNA sequence: TGTGCCAGCAGGGCGGTCAATTCACCCCTCCACTTT. Amino acids: CASRAVNSPLHF.

This chain uses TRBV19 with TRBJ2-3, with 8 bases lining up with TRBD1. Germline V gives CDR1 LNHDA, CDR2 SQIVND (reference sequence). The CDR3 length is 14 residues. V was pared by 3 bases and J by 5 bases, with 4 bases of the junction left unmatched. CDR3 sequence: CASSIAGGRDTQYF. For the CDR3, the DNA is TGTGCCAGTAGTATTGCAGGGGGCAGAGATACGCAGTATTTT.

The chain links TRBV7-9 to TRBJ2-1; 10 nucleotides agree with TRBD2. CDR1 and CDR2 from the germline V gene are SEHNR and FQNEAQ (reference sequence). The CDR3 loop spans 16 amino acids. Trimming removed 9 bases from V and 6 bases from J; junction bases left unmatched: 14. CDR3 sequence (DNA): TGTGCCAGAGACCGTCCTCTAGCGGGAGTAGGCAATGAGCAGTTCTTC. This gives the protein CARDRPLAGVGNEQFF.

The chain uses TRBV25-1 and TRBJ2-5; 7 bases match TRBD2. The CDR3 has 17 amino acids. CDR1 and CDR2 (germline): MGHDK, SYGVNS. V was clipped by 4 bases and J by 0 bases; unmatched bases: 11. CDR3 in amino acids: CASSGPSSGTYQETQYF. CDR3 nucleotide sequence: TGTGCCAGCAGTGGGCCGAGCAGCGGGACCTACCAAGAGACCCAGTACTTC.

This clone has just a few counts. The chain combines TRBV6-2 or TRBV6-3 with TRBJ2-2, with TRBD2 matching 11 bases. Germline trimming cut 0 bases from V and 4 bases from J; bases unmatched to any gene: 7. Germline CDR1 and CDR2: MNHEY and SVGEGT. This CDR3 contains 18 residues. The CDR3: CASSYSPTSGISTGELFF. The CDR3 DNA sequence: TGTGCCAGCAGTTACTCTCCGACTAGCGGGATCAGCACCGGGGAGCTGTTTTTT.

Turning to this clone: Different DNA sequences within this sample yield the same CDR3. The chain is built from TRBV5-1 and TRBJ2-7; 10 nucleotides align to TRBD1. With V trimmed by 2 bases and J by 2 bases, 1 base remained unmatched. Germline lookup yields CDR1 SGHRS and CDR2 YFSETQ. The CDR3 contains 14 residues. CDR3: CASSFGTGAYEQYF. The CDR3 nucleotides read TGCGCCAGCAGCTTCGGGACAGGGGCCTACGAGCAGTACTTC.

This rearrangement joins TRBV29-1 to TRBJ1-2; TRBD1 is a possible D gene (5 bases). Germline CDR1 SQVTM, CDR2 ANQGSEA. Trimming removed 1 base at V and 4 bases at J, with 7 bases between. The CDR3 runs 12 residues. CDR3 bases: TGCAGCGTTGAAGGACAGTCCTATGGCTACACCTTC. Its translation is CSVEGQSYGYTF.

V gene TRBV9 combines with J gene TRBJ1-6; D might be TRBD1 (6 bases). The germline CDR1 and CDR2 sequences are SGDLS and YYNGEE. The germline V and J ends were trimmed by 0 bases and 8 bases, with 9 bases remaining between them. The CDR3 has 14 residues. CDR3: CASSVAPGDSPLHF. As DNA, the CDR3 is TGTGCCAGCAGCGTAGCTCCAGGGGATTCACCCCTCCACTTT.